This T cell receptor (beta chain) was found in a study of T-cell reconstitution after alpha-beta-depleted transplantation in children. The TCRbeta library incorporated unique molecular identifiers. From the PCR reads, TCRdb called clonotypes with MiXCR, one entry per CDR3 protein. Here the sample spans about 300,000 distinct CDR3 sequences, around 9.1% being singletons. This clonotype was seen ten or more times. Its cognate antigen is unknown. The ends were cut back, 0 bases at V and 2 bases at J, with 7 bases in the middle. Germline lookup yields CDR1 MNHEY and CDR2 SVGAGI. The CDR3 totals 14 residues. General observations from the study: Alpha-beta T cells about two months after transplant reportedly derived from several hundred expanded graft clones. One year post-transplant, T-cell counts and diversity were largely derived from T cells produced anew. Surviving recipient cells, namely T cells and thymic progenitors, were the source of high day-60 TCRbeta diversity in some patients.

The TCR comes from a boy under two years old with acute myeloid leukemia, due to receive a stem cell transplant. The sequences come from PBMCs, collected before TCRalphabeta/CD19-depleted stem cell transplant. The V and J genes are TRBV6-5 and TRBJ2-5; D gene ambiguous. The CDR3 DNA reads as TGTGCCAGCAGTTACTCGAAACAGCAAGAGACCCAGTACTTC. Amino acid sequence: CASSYSKQQETQYF.